This record looks at one T cell receptor (beta chain) sequence and its context. This CDR3 region has 16 residues. Per germline, CDR1 SQVTM and CDR2 ANQGSEA. V gave up 7 bases and J gave up 4 bases; unmatched junction bases: 14. The entry originates in a study of blood T cell repertoires in COVID-19. Method: immunoSEQ multiplex PCR; TCRdb's copy keeps in-frame clones and lacks some. The sample has over 70,000 clones, around 79% seen once. The clonotype was recovered from a woman aged 80 or older with acute or convalescent COVID-19. The chain links TRBV29-1 to TRBJ1-5; 9 bases agree with TRBD1. The sample comprised peripheral blood. The CDR3 sequence is CSASPTTGTGNQPQHF. As DNA, the CDR3 is TGCAGCGCTAGCCCAACGACCGGGACAGGGAATCAGCCCCAGCATTTT.